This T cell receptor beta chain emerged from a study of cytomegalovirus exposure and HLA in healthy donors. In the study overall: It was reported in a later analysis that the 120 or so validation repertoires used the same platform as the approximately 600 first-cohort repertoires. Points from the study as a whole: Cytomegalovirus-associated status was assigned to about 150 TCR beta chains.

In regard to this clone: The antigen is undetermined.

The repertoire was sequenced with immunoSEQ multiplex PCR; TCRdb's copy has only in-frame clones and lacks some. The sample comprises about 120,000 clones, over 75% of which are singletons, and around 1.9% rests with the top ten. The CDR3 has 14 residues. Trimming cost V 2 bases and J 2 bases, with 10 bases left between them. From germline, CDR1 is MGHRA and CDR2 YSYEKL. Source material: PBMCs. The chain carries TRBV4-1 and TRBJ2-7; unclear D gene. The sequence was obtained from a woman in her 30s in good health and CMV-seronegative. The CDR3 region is CASSQLQVTYEQYF. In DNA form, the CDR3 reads TGCGCCAGCAGCCAATTGCAGGTAACCTACGAGCAGTACTTC.